These 24 T cell receptor beta chains were all obtained from the same sample, sequenced in a study of blood T cell repertoires in COVID-19 (dated by TCRdb to 2018 to 2020). Receptor libraries were prepared by the immunoSEQ multiplex PCR assay. Sourced from immuneACCESS, this table was stored by TCRdb with only in-frame sequences that have V and J called. A share of the clones is absent; for the studies checked, an unresolved V gene accounts for under half, and the remainder has no known explanation. In all, the sample holds some 100,000 clones, and 85% of those were seen once. The biggest ten clones account for approximately 2% of the sample. Sequencing was performed on peripheral blood. These receptors were taken from a woman in her 70s with active or convalescent COVID-19.

This chain uses TRBV11-2 with TRBJ2-7, with 7 positions matching TRBD1. Trimming at V came to 4 bases and at J to 4 bases, leaving 7 bases not matched to a gene. The CDR3 contains 14 residues. Germline CDR1 is SGHAT and CDR2 is FQNNGV. The CDR3 sequence is CASSYAGTEYEQYF. The CDR3, as DNA: TGTGCCAGCAGCTACGCCGGGACAGAATACGAGCAGTACTTC.

The chain is built from TRBV11-3 and TRBJ2-2; TRBD1 might be the D (6 bases). The V gene lost 5 bases and the J gene lost 0 bases, with 13 bases spanning the gap. Germline CDR1 and CDR2: SGHNT and YENEEA. The CDR3 runs to 16 residues. The CDR3 DNA reads as TGTGCCAGCAGCCACCGGACAGCCCCGAACACCGGGGAGCTGTTTTTT. Its translation: CASSHRTAPNTGELFF.

The chain uses TRBV11-3 and TRBJ2-2, with a possible D match to TRBD1 (5 bases). Between the trimmed V and J ends, which lost 4 bases and 5 bases, there was a span of 20 bases. Germline CDR1 and CDR2: SGHNT and YENEEA. The CDR3 loop spans 17 amino acids. The DNA for the CDR3 is TGTGCCAGCAGCTACCCCGGCGTTAAGGGGCTGACCGGGGAGCTGTTTTTT. Protein product: CASSYPGVKGLTGELFF.

The V and J genes are TRBV11-3 and TRBJ2-7; perhaps TRBD2 as D (6 bases). CDR3 length equals 17 residues. CDR1 and CDR2 from the germline V gene are SGHNT and YENEEA. The V and J ends lost 4 bases and 3 bases respectively, with 22 bases between them. The CDR3 nucleotides read TGTGCCAGCAGCTACCCTTTAAGGGATAGCGGAGACTACGAGCAGTACTTC. Protein: CASSYPLRDSGDYEQYF.

The V and J genes are TRBV28 and TRBJ1-2, with D perhaps TRBD1 (6 bases). The CDR3 is 12 residues long. The V end was cut by 6 bases, the J end by 7 bases, with 12 bases between. Germline values: CDR1 MDHEN, CDR2 SYDVKM. The CDR3 nucleotides are TGTGCCAGCAGCCGGGGGGCCTTTGGCTACACCTTC. Its protein is CASSRGAFGYTF.

This clone was counted between two and nine times. V gene TRBV7-6 combines with J gene TRBJ2-1; the D is unclear. Germline V CDR1 and CDR2: SGHVS, FNYEAQ. The CDR3 contains 17 residues. Trimming pared 0 bases from V and 3 bases from J, leaving 15 bases between. The DNA for the CDR3 is TGTGCCAGCAGCTTAGCGTCGAGTACCCCAGGCTACAATGAGCAGTTCTTC. Translating gives CASSLASSTPGYNEQFF.

The chain links TRBV7-6 to TRBJ2-2, with a possible D match to TRBD1 (6 bases). CDR1 and CDR2 from the germline V gene are SGHVS and FNYEAQ. V gave up 6 bases and J gave up 2 bases, with 13 bases separating them. The CDR3 length is 15 residues. The CDR3 bases are TGTGCCAGCAGATTCGGGACACAAAACACCGGGGAGCTGTTTTTT. Its translation is CASRFGTQNTGELFF.

The rearrangement links TRBV19 to TRBJ2-3, with no clear D. Germline V gene lookup returns CDR1 LNHDA and CDR2 SQIVND (reference sequence). This CDR3 is 14 amino acids long. Trimming pared 3 bases from V and 2 bases from J, leaving 9 bases between. Here the CDR3 reads CASSISPATDTQYF. The DNA of the CDR3 is TGTGCCAGTAGTATTAGCCCAGCCACAGATACGCAGTATTTT. Complete variable domain (other parts from reference TRBV19 and TRBJ2-3): DGGITQSPKYLFRKEGQNVTLSCEQNLNHDAMYWYRQDPGQGLRLIYYSQIVNDFQKGDIAEGYSVSREKKESFPLTVTSAQKNPTAFYLCASSISPATDTQYFGPGTRLTVL.

This chain uses TRBV19 with TRBJ1-2, with a possible D match to TRBD1 (5 bases). Trimming shortened V by 5 bases and J by 2 bases, and 9 bases separated the two germline ends. The germline CDR1 and CDR2 sequences are LNHDA and SQIVND (reference sequence). This CDR3 comprises 13 residues. CDR3 amino acids: CASSQDINYGYTF. The CDR3 nucleotides read TGTGCCAGTAGTCAGGACATCAACTATGGCTACACCTTC.

V gene TRBV28 combines with J gene TRBJ2-1, with 11 bases lining up with TRBD2. This CDR3 comprises 19 residues. Per the germline V gene, CDR1 is MDHEN and CDR2 is SYDVKM. The junction had 11 bases not matched to a gene; V was cut back by 4 bases and J by 0 bases. In nucleotides, the CDR3 is TGTGCCAGCAGTTCTAGCGGGGGGCCAGGACTATCCTCCTACAATGAGCAGTTCTTC. Residues: CASSSSGGPGLSSYNEQFF.

The rearrangement links TRBV28 to TRBJ2-2; 7 bases agree with TRBD1. Germline lookup yields CDR1 MDHEN and CDR2 SYDVKM. The CDR3 is 18 residues long. V was pared by 7 bases and J by 2 bases, with 16 bases of the junction left unmatched. The CDR3 bases are TGTGCCAGCACTTACTCCCGACAGGGAGTGGGTAACACCGGGGAGCTGTTTTTT. Encoded protein: CASTYSRQGVGNTGELFF.

The V and J genes are TRBV2 and TRBJ2-7, with 8 bases that match TRBD2. The CDR3 has 13 residues. Germline V gene lookup returns CDR1 SNHLY and CDR2 FYNNEI. J gave up 6 bases and V 7 bases, and 8 bases lay outside the gene matches. The CDR3 nucleotides read TGTGCCAGCATTCCGACGGGGGGGGTCGAGCAGTACTTC. Amino acid sequence: CASIPTGGVEQYF.

The chain uses TRBV30 and TRBJ1-1, with 7 bases aligning to TRBD1. The germline gives CDR1 GTSNPN, CDR2 SVGIG (reference sequence). J was trimmed by 0 bases and V by 2 bases; bases with no gene match: 15. The CDR3 consists of 18 residues. This CDR3 is CAWSPRDSPSQMNTEAFF. DNA of the CDR3: TGTGCCTGGAGTCCCAGGGACAGTCCTAGTCAGATGAACACTGAAGCTTTCTTT.

The CDR3 DNA reads as TGTGCCAGCAGCGCTGTCGGGACAGGGGAAGAAAAACTGTTTTTT. Protein: CASSAVGTGEEKLFF. The V call is TRBV9, the J call TRBJ1-4, with 10 positions matching TRBD1. CDR1 and CDR2 from the germline V gene are SGDLS and YYNGEE. The CDR3 length is 15 residues. V gave up 3 bases and J gave up 8 bases; unmatched junction bases: 7.

The V gene is TRBV4-2, the J gene TRBJ2-3, with TRBD2 matching 7 bases. The junction had 10 bases not matched to a gene; V was cut back by 4 bases and J by 0 bases. CDR1 is LGHNA and CDR2 is YNFKEQ in the germline V gene. The CDR3 is 17 amino acids. CDR3 sequence: CASSPGPGTTSTDTQYF. DNA of the CDR3: TGTGCCAGCAGCCCAGGCCCCGGGACTACAAGCACAGATACGCAGTATTTT.

This clone has a single count. The rearrangement uses TRBV7-2 and TRBJ1-2; no firm D call. Germline-derived CDR1 and CDR2 are SGHTA and FQGNSA. The CDR3 has 15 residues. The V gene lost 5 bases and the J gene lost 0 bases, with 13 bases spanning the gap. As DNA, the CDR3 is TGTGCCAGCAGCCCCGGGAGGCAGACTAACTATGGCTACACCTTC. It is translated as CASSPGRQTNYGYTF.

The chain has TRBV3-1 (or the pseudogene TRBV3-2) and TRBJ1-1; D is perhaps TRBD1 (6 bases). V lost 1 base and J lost 3, with 15 bases in between. CDR1 and CDR2 from the germline V gene are LGHDT and YNNKEL (reference sequence). This CDR3 spans 16 amino acids. CDR3 sequence (DNA): TGTGCCAGCAGCCAAGGGACAGCACTGAGGTACACTGAAGCTTTCTTT. Its protein is CASSQGTALRYTEAFF.

The CDR3 sequence is CASSLTGNTEAFF. The CDR3 DNA reads as TGTGCCAGCAGCCTCACAGGGAACACTGAAGCTTTCTTT. V gene TRBV3-1 (or the pseudogene TRBV3-2) combines with J gene TRBJ1-1; TRBD1 is a possible D gene (5 bases). Looked up from germline, CDR1 is LGHDT and CDR2 is YNNKEL (reference sequence). V lost 4 bases and J 1 base, leaving 7 bases between the germline ends. The CDR3 length is 13 residues.

This chain uses TRBV6-2 or TRBV6-3 with TRBJ1-1, with 9 bases identical to TRBD1. J lost 1 base, V lost 5 bases, and 11 bases had no gene match. From germline, CDR1 is MNHEY and CDR2 SVGEGT. CDR3 length: 17 amino acids. In DNA, the CDR3 is TGTGCCAGCAGTCTACGCGGGACAGGGCTTAGGAACACTGAAGCTTTCTTT. It codes for CASSLRGTGLRNTEAFF.

The chain employs TRBV7-9 and TRBJ2-7; 9 nucleotides line up with TRBD1. The CDR3 is made up of 14 amino acids. Germline-derived CDR1 and CDR2 are SEHNR and FQNEAQ (reference sequence). Trimming removed 4 bases from V and 6 bases from J; junction bases left unmatched: 7. CDR3 DNA: TGTGCCAGCAGCTCTCGGACAGGGGTTGTCGAGCAGTACTTC. It specifies CASSSRTGVVEQYF.

The V and J genes are TRBV24-1 and TRBJ2-1; D is possibly TRBD2 (5 bases). Germline CDR1 is KGHDR and CDR2 is SFDVKD. The V and J ends lost 2 bases and 2 bases respectively, with 6 bases between them. CDR3 length: 14 residues. For the CDR3, the DNA is TGTGCCACCAGTGATTCCGGGGCCTACAATGAGCAGTTCTTC. The encoded protein is CATSDSGAYNEQFF.

The V gene is TRBV19, the J gene TRBJ1-6, with D maybe TRBD1 (6 bases). This CDR3 is 13 amino acids long. CDR1 and CDR2 (germline): LNHDA, SQIVND (reference sequence). The V end was cut by 7 bases, the J end by 8 bases, with 12 bases between. CDR3 region: CASTSRGDSPLHF. CDR3 DNA sequence: TGTGCCAGTACGTCCAGGGGTGATTCACCCCTCCACTTT.

The rearrangement joins TRBV12-3 or TRBV12-4 to TRBJ1-2; 7 bases are shared with TRBD1. Losses at the gene ends were 5 bases for V and 6 bases for J; bases not matched to a gene: 6. There are 13 residues in the CDR3. The CDR3 sequence: CASSPLRGHGYTF. In DNA form, the CDR3 reads TGTGCCAGCAGTCCGCTTAGGGGGCATGGCTACACCTTC.

The chain employs TRBV9 and TRBJ1-2; 9 nucleotides agree with TRBD1. V lost 2 bases and J lost 7; bases outside the gene matches: 3. This CDR3 has 13 residues. Germline V gene lookup returns CDR1 SGDLS and CDR2 YYNGEE. This CDR3 is CASSVTGGSGYTF. In DNA, the CDR3 is TGTGCCAGCAGCGTCACAGGGGGCTCTGGCTACACCTTC.